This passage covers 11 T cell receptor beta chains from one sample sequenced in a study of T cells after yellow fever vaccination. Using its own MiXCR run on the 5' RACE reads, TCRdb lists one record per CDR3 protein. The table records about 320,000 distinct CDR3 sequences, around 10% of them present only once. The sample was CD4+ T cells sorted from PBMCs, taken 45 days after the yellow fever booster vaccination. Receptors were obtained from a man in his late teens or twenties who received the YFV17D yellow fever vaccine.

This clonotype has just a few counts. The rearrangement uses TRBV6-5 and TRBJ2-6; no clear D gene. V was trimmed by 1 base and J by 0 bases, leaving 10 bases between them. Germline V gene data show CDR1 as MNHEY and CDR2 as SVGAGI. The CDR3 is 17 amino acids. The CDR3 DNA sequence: TGTGCCAGCAGTTACTTCCAGCCCGCCTCTGGGGCCAACGTCCTGACTTTC. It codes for CASSYFQPASGANVLTF.

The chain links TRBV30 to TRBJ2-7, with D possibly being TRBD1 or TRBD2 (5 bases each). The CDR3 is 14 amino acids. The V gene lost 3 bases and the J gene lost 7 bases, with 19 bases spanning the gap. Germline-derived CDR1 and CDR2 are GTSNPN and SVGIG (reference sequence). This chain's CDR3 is CAWRSWGLVGEQYF. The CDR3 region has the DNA TGTGCCTGGAGATCCTGGGGGTTAGTCGGTGAGCAGTACTTC.

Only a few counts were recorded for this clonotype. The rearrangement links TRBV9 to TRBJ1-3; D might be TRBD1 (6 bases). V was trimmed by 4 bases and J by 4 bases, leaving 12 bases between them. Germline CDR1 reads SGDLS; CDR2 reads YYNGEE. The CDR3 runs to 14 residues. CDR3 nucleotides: TGTGCCAGCAGCTTCCAGGGGAGAGGAAACACCATATATTTT. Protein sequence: CASSFQGRGNTIYF.

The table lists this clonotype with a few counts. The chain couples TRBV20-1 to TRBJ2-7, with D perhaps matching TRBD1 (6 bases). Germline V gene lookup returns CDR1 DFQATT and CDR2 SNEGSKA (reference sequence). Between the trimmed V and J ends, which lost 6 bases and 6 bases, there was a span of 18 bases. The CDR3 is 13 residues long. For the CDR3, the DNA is TGCAGTGCCCTGAACCCACAGGGTGCCGAGCAGTACGTC. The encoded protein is CSALNPQGAEQYV.

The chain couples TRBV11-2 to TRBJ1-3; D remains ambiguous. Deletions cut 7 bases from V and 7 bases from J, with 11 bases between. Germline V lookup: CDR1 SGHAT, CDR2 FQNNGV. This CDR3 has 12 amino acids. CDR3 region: CASNPGGNTIYF. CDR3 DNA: TGTGCCAGCAACCCTGGCGGGAACACCATATATTTT.

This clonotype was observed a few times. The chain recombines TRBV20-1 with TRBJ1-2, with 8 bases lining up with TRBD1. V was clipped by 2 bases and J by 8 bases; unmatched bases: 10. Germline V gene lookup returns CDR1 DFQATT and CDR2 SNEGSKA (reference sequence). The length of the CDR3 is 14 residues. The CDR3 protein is CSARRQGTRVGYTF. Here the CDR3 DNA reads TGCAGTGCTAGAAGACAGGGGACCAGGGTAGGCTACACCTTC.

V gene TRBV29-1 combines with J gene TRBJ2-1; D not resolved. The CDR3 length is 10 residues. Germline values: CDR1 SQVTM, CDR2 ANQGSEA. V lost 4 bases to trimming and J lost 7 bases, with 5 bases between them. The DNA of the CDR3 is TGCAGCGTTGGGAGTAATGAGCAGTTCTTC. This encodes CSVGSNEQFF.

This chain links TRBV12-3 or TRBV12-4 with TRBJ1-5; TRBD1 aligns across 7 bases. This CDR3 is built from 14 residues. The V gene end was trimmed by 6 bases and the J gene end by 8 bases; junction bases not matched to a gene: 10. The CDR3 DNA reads TGTGCCAGCAGCCTCCTTGGAGGGACAGAGCCCCAGCATTTT. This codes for CASSLLGGTEPQHF.

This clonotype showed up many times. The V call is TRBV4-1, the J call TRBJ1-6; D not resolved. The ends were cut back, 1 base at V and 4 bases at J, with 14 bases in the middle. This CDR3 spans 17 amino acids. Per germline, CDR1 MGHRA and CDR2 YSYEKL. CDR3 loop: CASSQGSQDLYNSPLHF. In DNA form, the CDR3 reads TGCGCCAGCAGCCAAGGCAGCCAAGACCTTTATAATTCACCCCTCCACTTT.

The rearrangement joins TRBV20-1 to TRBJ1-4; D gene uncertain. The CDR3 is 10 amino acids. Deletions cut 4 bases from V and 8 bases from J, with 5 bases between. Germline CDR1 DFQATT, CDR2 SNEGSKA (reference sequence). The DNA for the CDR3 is TGCAGTGCTATGCGGGAAAAACTGTTTTTT. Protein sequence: CSAMREKLFF.

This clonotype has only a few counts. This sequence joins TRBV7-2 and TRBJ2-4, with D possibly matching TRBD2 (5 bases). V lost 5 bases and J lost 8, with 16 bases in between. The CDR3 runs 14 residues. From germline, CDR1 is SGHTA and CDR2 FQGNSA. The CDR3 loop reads CASSPGGPGDIQYF. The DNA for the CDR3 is TGTGCCAGCAGCCCGGGCGGGCCCGGGGACATTCAGTACTTC.